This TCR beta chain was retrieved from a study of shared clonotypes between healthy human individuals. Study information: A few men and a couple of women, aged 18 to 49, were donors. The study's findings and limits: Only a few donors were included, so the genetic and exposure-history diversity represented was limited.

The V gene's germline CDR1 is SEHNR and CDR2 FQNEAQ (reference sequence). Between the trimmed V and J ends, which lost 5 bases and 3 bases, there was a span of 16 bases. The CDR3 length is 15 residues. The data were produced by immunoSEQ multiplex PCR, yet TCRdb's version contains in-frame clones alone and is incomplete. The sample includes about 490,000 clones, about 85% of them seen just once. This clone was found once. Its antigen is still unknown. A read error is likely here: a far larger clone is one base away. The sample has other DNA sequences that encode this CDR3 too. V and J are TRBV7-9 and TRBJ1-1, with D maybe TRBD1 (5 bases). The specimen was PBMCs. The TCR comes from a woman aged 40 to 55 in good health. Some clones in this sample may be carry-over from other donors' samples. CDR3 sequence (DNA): TGTGCCAGCAGCCTAGACGGGGCTTCGTACACTGAAGCTTTCTTT. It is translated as CASSLDGASYTEAFF.